This passage covers 15 T cell receptor beta chains from one sample sequenced in a study of OX40 agonist ivuxolimab in advanced cancers. The receptor library was made with the immunoSEQ multiplex PCR assay. In TCRdb, the immuneACCESS table is reduced to in-frame sequences with V and J assigned. These tables do not hold every clone; where another copy was compared, an unresolved V gene accounts for under half, and the others remain unexplained. The sample records approximately 87,000 clones, approximately 92% of which are singletons. Clones ranked in the top ten supply 3% to 3.5% of the sample. Sample: CD4+ or CD8+ T cells sorted from blood, taken in a trial of the OX40 agonist ivuxolimab. Receptors originate from an adult with an advanced solid tumor such as melanoma, head and neck, liver or kidney cancer.

The CDR3 here is CASSYSGGGTDTQYF. CDR3 DNA: TGCGCCAGCAGTTATAGCGGGGGGGGTACAGATACGCAGTATTTT. The rearrangement links TRBV10-1 to TRBJ2-3; 11 nucleotides agree with TRBD2. Germline trimming cut 5 bases from V and 3 bases from J; bases unmatched to any gene: 4. CDR3 length: 15 amino acids. Germline values: CDR1 WNHNN, CDR2 SYGVQD (reference sequence).

J is TRBJ2-1 and V is TRBV29-1; TRBD2 matches 7 bases. Germline V gene data show CDR1 as SQVTM and CDR2 as ANQGSEA. Trimming took 1 base from V and 8 from J; bases not matched to a gene: 8. This CDR3 has 14 amino acids. CDR3 region: CSVEVSLGGDEQFF. The DNA of the CDR3 is TGCAGCGTTGAAGTCTCTCTGGGGGGGGATGAGCAGTTCTTC.

This chain connects TRBV5-4 to TRBJ2-5; 7 bases fit TRBD2. The J call is uncertain, as TRBJ2-7 better fits the DNA end. CDR3 length: 15 residues. Germline CDR1 reads SGHNT; CDR2 reads YYREEE (reference sequence). CDR3 DNA: TGTGCCAGCAGGGCGGGAGAGGGCCCATCCTACGAGCAGTACTTC. Protein sequence: CASRAGEGPSYEQYF.

This clone was recorded only once. The rearrangement uses TRBV27 and TRBJ1-3; D possibly corresponds to TRBD1 (6 bases). The CDR3 is made up of 15 amino acids. Germline V gives CDR1 MNHEY, CDR2 SMNVEV (reference sequence). The V end was cut by 6 bases, the J end by 2 bases, with 14 bases between. CDR3 in DNA: TGTGCCAGCAGCCCTACAGGGTGGCCTGGAAACACCATATATTTT. Protein: CASSPTGWPGNTIYF.

This chain uses TRBV4-2 with TRBJ2-7; 7 bases are a match to TRBD2. This CDR3 has 16 amino acids. J lost 3 bases, V lost 1 base, and 9 bases had no gene match. Germline lookup yields CDR1 LGHNA and CDR2 YNFKEQ. The CDR3 DNA sequence: TGTGCCAGCAGCCAAGCCTCACCCGGGACTAACTACGAGCAGTACTTC. Protein: CASSQASPGTNYEQYF.

The chain uses TRBV29-1 and TRBJ1-1; 7 positions match TRBD1. This CDR3 is 14 amino acids long. J gave up 0 bases and V 7 bases, and 8 bases lay outside the gene matches. The germline gives CDR1 SQVTM, CDR2 ANQGSEA. The CDR3 DNA reads as TGCAGCGCTAAGCCAGGGGGGGTGAACACTGAAGCTTTCTTT. Its translation: CSAKPGGVNTEAFF.

V and J are TRBV12-5 and TRBJ1-2, with D hard to call. V lost 2 bases and J 5 bases, leaving 9 bases between the germline ends. Germline CDR1 is LGHNT and CDR2 is FRNRAP. The CDR3 contains 13 residues. CDR3 sequence reads: CASGLSAVYGYTF. The CDR3 nucleotides read TGTGCTAGTGGTTTGTCGGCCGTATATGGCTACACCTTC.

The V gene is TRBV5-4, the J gene TRBJ2-2; D tentatively reads TRBD1 or TRBD2 (6 bases each). V was pared by 1 base and J by 4 bases, with 14 bases between. CDR1 and CDR2 (germline): SGHNT, YYREEE (reference sequence). CDR3 size: 16 residues. CDR3 DNA sequence: TGTGCCAGCAGCTTGTTGGGGGGCGTCGGCACCGGGGAGCTGTTTTTT. Amino acid sequence: CASSLLGGVGTGELFF.

This rearrangement joins TRBV30 to TRBJ2-1; 9 nucleotides align to TRBD1. The CDR3 consists of 12 residues. In germline, CDR1 is GTSNPN, CDR2 SVGIG (reference sequence). Germline trimming cut 5 bases from V and 8 bases from J; bases unmatched to any gene: 4. In nucleotides, the CDR3 is TGTGCCTGGGGGACAGGGAACGATGAGCAGTTCTTC. Amino acids: CAWGTGNDEQFF.

The chain recombines TRBV15 with TRBJ1-2; weak D call: TRBD1 (5 bases). Germline values: CDR1 LNHNV, CDR2 YYDKDF (reference sequence). There are 15 residues in the CDR3. Trimming removed 3 bases from V and 3 bases from J, with 14 bases in between. CDR3 in amino acids: CATSSPPGLYYGYTF. CDR3 DNA: TGTGCCACCAGCAGTCCCCCGGGGCTCTACTATGGCTACACCTTC. The whole variable domain, filled in from reference TRBV15 and TRBJ1-2, reads DAMVIQNPRYQVTQFGKPVTLSCSQTLNHNVMYWYQQKSSQAPKLLFHYYDKDFNNEADTPDNFQSRRPNTSFCFLDIRSPGLGDTAMYLCATSSPPGLYYGYTFGSGTRLTVV.

This chain links TRBV27 with TRBJ2-7; TRBD2 aligns across 7 bases. Losses at the gene ends were 6 bases for V and 2 bases for J; bases not matched to a gene: 4. This CDR3 region has 13 residues. Germline V gene data show CDR1 as MNHEY and CDR2 as SMNVEV (reference sequence). In DNA, the CDR3 is TGTGCCAGCAGCGCGGCGGGGGCCTACGAGCAGTACTTC. Its translation is CASSAAGAYEQYF.

The V and J genes are TRBV7-6 and TRBJ2-2, with 11 bases identical to TRBD2. Germline V gene data show CDR1 as SGHVS and CDR2 as FNYEAQ. The V segment lost 5 bases and the J segment 4 bases; nucleotides outside the gene matches: 6. The CDR3 has 16 amino acids. The CDR3 DNA reads as TGTGCCAGCAGCCTCACTAGCGGGAGTGTCACCGGGGAGCTGTTTTTT. Translation: CASSLTSGSVTGELFF.

The CDR3 nucleotides read TGCGCCAGCAGCCCGGGACAGGGGAACACTGAAGCTTTCTTT. It specifies CASSPGQGNTEAFF. This rearrangement joins TRBV5-1 to TRBJ1-1; 9 bases are shared with TRBD1. Germline-derived CDR1 and CDR2 are SGHRS and YFSETQ. The CDR3 runs 14 residues. The V gene end was trimmed by 4 bases and the J gene end by 1 base; junction bases not matched to a gene: 2.

Worth noting for this clone: Other DNA sequences of this sample code for an identical CDR3. V is TRBV27 and J is TRBJ1-5; D is ambiguous. The ends were cut back, 3 bases at V and 4 bases at J, with 7 bases in the middle. CDR3 size: 13 residues. Germline V gives CDR1 MNHEY, CDR2 SMNVEV (reference sequence). CDR3: CASSLGSNQPQHF. Here the CDR3 DNA reads TGTGCCAGCAGTTTGGGGTCTAATCAGCCCCAGCATTTT.

The chain recombines TRBV29-1 with TRBJ2-1, with TRBD1 as a possible D gene (6 bases). V was trimmed by 3 bases and J by 5 bases, leaving 20 bases between them. Germline lookup yields CDR1 SQVTM and CDR2 ANQGSEA. The CDR3 contains 16 residues. The CDR3: CSVEVVLSGANNEQFF. CDR3 bases: TGCAGCGTTGAGGTCGTTCTGTCAGGGGCAAACAATGAGCAGTTCTTC.